The clone carrying this T cell receptor (beta chain) appeared a few times. V gave up 1 base and J gave up 0 bases, with 8 bases separating them. This CDR3 is 15 amino acids long. Germline V gene data show CDR1 as SGHDT and CDR2 as YYEEEE. This entry belongs to a study of PD-1 and CTLA-4 blockade in melanoma. Clones were read by immunoSEQ multiplex PCR, and TCRdb kept only the in-frame ones, dropping some. There are some 29,000 clones in the sample; less than 90% occur only once, and about 8.5% lies in the top ten. This specimen consisted of CD8+ T cells from peripheral blood, obtained before anti-PD-1 treatment. The V gene is TRBV5-6, the J gene TRBJ1-5; D is unresolved. The sequence was collected from a human donor with melanoma. CDR3 nucleotides: TGTGCCAGCAGCTTGCGGGGATATAGCAATCAGCCCCAGCATTTT. Translation: CASSLRGYSNQPQHF. Drawing the rest from reference TRBV5-6 and TRBJ1-5, the complete variable domain is DAGVTQSPTHLIKTRGQQVTLRCSPKSGHDTVSWYQQALGQGPQFIFQYYEEEERQRGNFPDRFSGHQFPNYSSELNVNALLLGDSALYLCASSLRGYSNQPQHFGDGTRLSIL.